This T cell receptor beta chain emerged from a study of T cell repertoires in cytomegalovirus infection. General observations from the study: It was HLA-C-restricted CMV-specific TCR beta clonotypes that dominated the response ex vivo.

The V gene lost 2 bases and the J gene lost 7 bases, with 6 bases spanning the gap. Looked up from germline, CDR1 is SGHDT and CDR2 is YYEEEE. This CDR3 contains 11 residues. As for this clonotype: Its specificity is unknown.

TCRdb re-called the reads with MiXCR, one entry per CDR3 protein. Seen here are hundreds of thousands of distinct CDR3 sequences, roughly a third observed once, and the top ten hold roughly 13%. The specimen was cultured CD8+ T cells from PBMCs, collected from culture after CMV antigen stimulation. This chain connects TRBV5-6 to TRBJ1-1; no reliable D call. This TCR came from a human donor in good health (CMV status not recorded). Some clones in this sample may be carry-over from other donors' samples. The CDR3 is CASSFSDEAFF. The CDR3 bases are TGTGCCAGCAGCTTCTCAGATGAAGCTTTCTTT.